These 14 T cell receptor beta chains originate from one sample sequenced in a study of pediatric ulcerative colitis. The rectum was sampled with one to two pinch biopsies at colonoscopy. Sequencing used immunoSEQ multiplex PCR; TCRdb keeps in-frame clones, though not all of them. The data contain tens of thousands of clones, over 70% of them seen just once; the ten biggest clones take up about 4%. The sample was gut tissue. These receptors were obtained from a girl between 10 and 17 years old with moderate ulcerative colitis.

The J gene is TRBJ1-1, the V gene TRBV5-5; no clear D. The CDR3 covers 13 residues. The germline V gene has CDR1 SGHKS and CDR2 YYEKEE (reference sequence). Trimming took 2 bases from V and 8 from J, leaving 13 bases between them. CDR3 in amino acids: CASSFFSAAEAFF. In nucleotides, the CDR3 is TGTGCCAGCAGCTTTTTTTCTGCCGCGGAAGCTTTCTTT. Drawing the rest from reference TRBV5-5 and TRBJ1-1, the complete variable domain is DAGVTQSPTHLIKTRGQQVTLRCSPISGHKSVSWYQQVLGQGPQFIFQYYEKEERGRGNFPDRFSARQFPNYSSELNVNALLLGDSALYLCASSFFSAAEAFFGQGTRLTVV.

This sequence joins TRBV18 and TRBJ2-1; 11 bases are shared with TRBD2. Germline lookup yields CDR1 KGHSH and CDR2 LQKENI. Trimming cost V 3 bases and J 0 bases; bases outside gene matches: 4. This CDR3 contains 17 residues. CDR3 amino acids: CASSPGTSGSSYNEQFF. As DNA, the CDR3 is TGTGCCAGCTCACCCGGGACTAGCGGTAGCTCCTACAATGAGCAGTTCTTC.

The chain joins TRBV5-4 to TRBJ1-2; D is undetermined. The CDR3 extends over 15 amino acids. Germline-derived CDR1 and CDR2 are SGHNT and YYREEE (reference sequence). Trimming pared 2 bases from V and 4 bases from J, leaving 15 bases between. The CDR3 loop is CASSFDPDRLYGYTF. For the CDR3, the DNA is TGTGCCAGCAGCTTCGATCCAGACCGGCTCTATGGCTACACCTTC.

V and J are TRBV10-3 and TRBJ1-1; 8 bases are shared with TRBD1. J was trimmed by 2 bases and V by 6 bases; bases with no gene match: 2. There are 13 residues in the CDR3. The germline V gene encodes CDR1 ENHRY and CDR2 SYGVKD. The CDR3 coding sequence is TGTGCCATCAGCGGACAGGGCAACACTGAAGCTTTCTTT. Encoded protein: CAISGQGNTEAFF.

The J gene is TRBJ2-7, the V gene TRBV6-5; D uncertain. Between the trimmed V and J ends, which lost 8 bases and 3 bases, there was a span of 17 bases. Per the germline V gene, CDR1 is MNHEY and CDR2 is SVGAGI. The CDR3 contains 14 residues. As DNA, the CDR3 is TGTGCCAGCGGACCGACAAGTCTATTCTACGAGCAGTACTTC. This translates into CASGPTSLFYEQYF.

The chain uses TRBV15 and TRBJ1-5; the D is unclear. The germline V gene has CDR1 LNHNV and CDR2 YYDKDF (reference sequence). The ends were cut back, 4 bases at V and 0 bases at J, with 13 bases in the middle. The CDR3 is 16 residues long. CDR3 sequence reads: CATSTKAYSSNQPQHF. DNA for the CDR3: TGTGCCACCAGCACAAAGGCTTACAGTAGCAATCAGCCCCAGCATTTT. Full variable domain (remainder filled in from reference TRBV15 and TRBJ1-5): DAMVIQNPRYQVTQFGKPVTLSCSQTLNHNVMYWYQQKSSQAPKLLFHYYDKDFNNEADTPDNFQSRRPNTSFCFLDIRSPGLGDTAMYLCATSTKAYSSNQPQHFGDGTRLSIL.

The J gene is TRBJ1-1, the V gene TRBV14, with 11 positions matching TRBD1. This CDR3 region has 17 residues. Trimming cost V 4 bases and J 4 bases; bases outside gene matches: 11. Germline assignment: CDR1 SGHDN and CDR2 FVKESK. The CDR3 reads CASSPLGTGGLGTEAFF. The CDR3 DNA reads as TGTGCCAGCAGCCCCCTCGGGACAGGGGGTTTGGGCACTGAAGCTTTCTTT.

The V call is TRBV6-7, the J call TRBJ2-7, with 11 positions matching TRBD1. TRBV6-7 is given ORF status, its function remaining uncertain. J lost 4 bases, V lost 3 bases, and 2 bases had no gene match. The CDR3 loop spans 14 amino acids. The CDR3 here is CASSYGQGAYEQYF. For the CDR3, the DNA is TGTGCCAGCAGTTATGGACAGGGGGCTTACGAGCAGTACTTC.

In DNA, the CDR3 is TGTGCCAGCTCACCTCTTAGCGGGAGCTCTTTCAATGAGCAGTTCTTC. This sequence encodes CASSPLSGSSFNEQFF. J is TRBJ2-1 and V is TRBV18, with 9 bases lining up with TRBD2. CDR3 size: 16 residues. The germline V gene encodes CDR1 KGHSH and CDR2 LQKENI. Losses at the gene ends were 3 bases for V and 6 bases for J; bases not matched to a gene: 9.

The V call is TRBV5-1, the J call TRBJ1-2; possible D gene TRBD1, 6 bases. Germline assignment: CDR1 SGHRS and CDR2 YFSETQ. The CDR3 is 13 residues long. V was shortened by 4 bases and J by 4 bases, with 11 bases between the two germline ends. CDR3 sequence (DNA): TGCGCCAGCAGCAAGGACAGCCGCTATGGCTACACCTTC. Its translation is CASSKDSRYGYTF.

V is TRBV7-2 and J is TRBJ2-5; TRBD2 matches at 7 bases. The V and J ends lost 5 bases and 1 base, in that order; junction bases with no gene match: 13. The CDR3 is 17 amino acids. Germline lookup yields CDR1 SGHTA and CDR2 FQGNSA. CDR3 coding DNA: TGTGCCAGCAGCCCCCTCGGGGCGGGGGACCCCCAAGAGACCCAGTACTTC. Amino acid sequence: CASSPLGAGDPQETQYF.

The CDR3: CASSLGTNEQFF. DNA of the CDR3: TGTGCCAGCAGCTTGGGGACCAATGAGCAGTTCTTC. V gene TRBV5-4 combines with J gene TRBJ2-1; D is ambiguous. CDR3 length: 12 residues. V dropped 0 bases and J dropped 6 bases, with 4 bases sitting between them. Germline V gives CDR1 SGHNT, CDR2 YYREEE (reference sequence).

The rearrangement links TRBV28 to TRBJ1-1, with D maybe TRBD1 (6 bases). Germline CDR1 reads MDHEN; CDR2 reads SYDVKM. CDR3 size: 14 residues. Trimming pared 0 bases from V and 5 bases from J, leaving 10 bases between. The CDR3 spells CASSLWGGGTEAFF. Written as DNA, the CDR3 is TGTGCCAGCAGTTTATGGGGAGGGGGAACTGAAGCTTTCTTT.

The chain uses TRBV18 and TRBJ2-7; TRBD1 might be the D (6 bases). Trimming cost V 6 bases and J 4 bases, with 13 bases left between them. The CDR3 is 13 amino acids. Germline CDR1 reads KGHSH; CDR2 reads LQKENI. The CDR3, as DNA: TGTGCCAGCTCGTTACAGGGTACGTACGAGCAGTACTTC. Its protein is CASSLQGTYEQYF.